Listed here are 2 T cell receptor beta chains from one sample, sequenced in a study of T cell responses to AZD1222 COVID-19 vaccine. Sequenced by immunoSEQ multiplex PCR; TCRdb stores in-frame clones only, minus some. This table holds about 74,000 clones, approximately 90% found once. The input for sequencing was peripheral blood, taken on day 0 of AZD1222 vaccination. All receptors derive from an adult in good health.

V usage is TRBV7-2 and J usage is TRBJ2-2; D is unclear. CDR1 and CDR2 from the germline V gene are SGHTA and FQGNSA. V was trimmed by 1 base and J by 2 bases, leaving 14 bases between them. The CDR3 contains 17 residues. CDR3: CASSLVGTADNTGELFF. DNA for the CDR3: TGTGCCAGCAGCTTAGTGGGTACGGCAGATAACACCGGGGAGCTGTTTTTT.

The V gene is TRBV13, the J gene TRBJ2-7; unclear D gene. The CDR3 runs to 13 residues. The V end was cut by 1 base, the J end by 1 base, with 5 bases between. Germline V gene sequence: CDR1 PRHDT, CDR2 FYEKMQ (reference sequence). The CDR3 region is CASSLALSYEQYF. CDR3 in DNA: TGTGCCAGCAGCTTAGCACTATCCTACGAGCAGTACTTC.